These 24 T cell receptor beta chains were all obtained from the same sample, sequenced in a study of blood T cell repertoires in COVID-19. Profiling relied on immunoSEQ multiplex PCR, and the TCRdb table lists in-frame clones only, not all of them. The table shows more than 300,000 clones, with around nine tenths occurring only once. The material sequenced was peripheral blood. The receptors come from a young woman who had recovered from COVID-19.

About this clone itself: The sample has other DNA sequences that encode this CDR3 too. This rearrangement joins TRBV5-1 to TRBJ2-5; 8 bases fit TRBD2. J was trimmed by 1 base and V by 1 base; bases with no gene match: 0. Germline CDR1 SGHRS, CDR2 YFSETQ. This CDR3 has 14 residues. CDR3 residues: CASSLSGSQETQYF. DNA of the CDR3: TGCGCCAGCAGCTTGAGCGGGAGCCAAGAGACCCAGTACTTC. The full variable domain, in which reference TRBV5-1 and TRBJ2-5 provide the parts outside the CDR3, is KAGVTQTPRYLIKTRGQQVTLSCSPISGHRSVSWYQQTPGQGLQFLFEYFSETQRNKGNFPGRFSGRQFSNSRSEMNVSTLELGDSALYLCASSLSGSQETQYFGPGTRLLVL.

Of note for this clone: Distinct nucleotide sequences in the sample also encode this CDR3. The V and J genes are TRBV19 and TRBJ2-6; D is ambiguous. The CDR3 extends over 15 amino acids. Trimming stripped 5 bases from V and 0 bases from J, with 8 bases between. Per germline, CDR1 LNHDA and CDR2 SQIVND (reference sequence). The CDR3 reads CASSRGSSGANVLTF. The CDR3 DNA is TGTGCCAGTAGTCGCGGAAGCTCTGGGGCCAACGTCCTGACTTTC.

The chain couples TRBV27 to TRBJ2-1; D is undetermined. The ends were cut back, 3 bases at V and 12 bases at J, with 18 bases in the middle. This CDR3 is 14 amino acids long. From germline, CDR1 is MNHEY and CDR2 SMNVEV (reference sequence). CDR3 sequence (DNA): TGTGCCAGCAGTTTCTCTTCGAGAAGCCGAAGGCAGTTCTTC. Protein sequence: CASSFSSRSRRQFF.

This chain joins TRBV5-1 and TRBJ2-7; 8 bases are shared with TRBD1. J lost 3 bases, V lost 0 bases, and 5 bases had no gene match. Germline lookup yields CDR1 SGHRS and CDR2 YFSETQ. The CDR3 totals 15 residues. CDR3 in amino acids: CASSLGQGKIYEQYV. The CDR3 nucleotides read TGCGCCAGCAGCTTGGGACAGGGGAAAATCTACGAGCAGTACGTC.

This clone showed up just a few times. The same CDR3 can be traced to other DNA sequences in this sample. This chain uses TRBV3-1 (or the pseudogene TRBV3-2) with TRBJ1-6, with 7 bases lining up with TRBD1. Germline V gives CDR1 LGHDT, CDR2 YNNKEL (reference sequence). The V segment lost 5 bases and the J segment 5 bases; nucleotides outside the gene matches: 3. The CDR3 length is 14 residues. CDR3 nucleotides: TGTGCCAGCAGCAGACAGGGAAATAATTCACCCCTCCACTTT. Protein product: CASSRQGNNSPLHF.

This clone has a single count. V and J are TRBV30 and TRBJ2-1; no clear D gene. The germline V gene has CDR1 GTSNPN and CDR2 SVGIG (reference sequence). The CDR3 consists of 13 residues. The V end was cut by 3 bases, the J end by 0 bases, with 6 bases between. CDR3 sequence: CAWRQSSYNEQFF. The CDR3 DNA reads TGTGCCTGGAGACAGAGCTCCTACAATGAGCAGTTCTTC.

The chain couples TRBV7-9 to TRBJ1-4, with TRBD1 matching 11 bases. There are 18 residues in the CDR3. V was pared by 5 bases and J by 1 base, with 9 bases of the junction left unmatched. CDR1 is SEHNR and CDR2 is FQNEAQ in the germline V gene (reference sequence). The CDR3, as DNA: TGTGCCAGCAGCCCAAGGGACAGGGGGTCGCAAACTAATGAAAAACTGTTTTTT. It specifies CASSPRDRGSQTNEKLFF.

This chain uses TRBV5-1 with TRBJ1-6; no firm D call. The ends were cut back, 3 bases at V and 5 bases at J, with 12 bases in the middle. Germline CDR1 SGHRS, CDR2 YFSETQ. The CDR3 consists of 15 residues. CDR3 amino acids: CASSSSGLNNSPLHF. For the CDR3, the DNA is TGCGCCAGCAGCTCATCAGGACTAAATAATTCACCCCTCCACTTT.

This chain connects TRBV12-2 to TRBJ2-7; the DNA was not used to check the table's D call, TRBD2. TRBV12-2 is a documented pseudogene. This CDR3 is 16 amino acids long. The chain's CDR3 is CASRLAQEGFSYEQYV. The CDR3 DNA reads TGTGCAAGTCGCTTAGCTCAGGAGGGGTTCTCCTACGAGCAGTACGTC.

This rearrangement joins TRBV7-2 to TRBJ2-3, with D possibly matching TRBD2 (5 bases). V gave up 5 bases and J gave up 2 bases, with 11 bases separating them. The CDR3 totals 14 residues. Germline V gene lookup returns CDR1 SGHTA and CDR2 FQGNSA. Here the CDR3 DNA reads TGTGCCAGCAGCCCTAGGAGGTCCACAGATACGCAGTATTTT. Protein: CASSPRRSTDTQYF.

The rearrangement uses TRBV9 and TRBJ1-4; 7 bases map to TRBD1. From germline, CDR1 is SGDLS and CDR2 YYNGEE. This CDR3 is 15 amino acids long. J gave up 8 bases and V 0 bases, and 7 bases lay outside the gene matches. CDR3 region: CASSVETGRGEKLFF. The CDR3, as DNA: TGTGCCAGCAGCGTAGAGACAGGGAGAGGCGAAAAACTGTTTTTT.

The chain has TRBV7-6 and TRBJ2-3; 10 bases are shared with TRBD2. Trimming cost V 4 bases and J 1 base; bases outside gene matches: 2. The CDR3 loop spans 15 amino acids. Germline loops: CDR1 SGHVS, CDR2 FNYEAQ. CDR3 nucleotides: TGTGCCAGCAGCTCAGGACTAGCGGGCACAGATACGCAGTATTTT. Translating it yields CASSSGLAGTDTQYF.

This chain joins TRBV24-1 and TRBJ2-1; TRBD1 is a possible D gene (6 bases). This CDR3 has 18 amino acids. V lost 3 bases, J lost 4 bases, and 21 bases lay in between. Germline V gives CDR1 KGHDR, CDR2 SFDVKD. CDR3 amino acids: CATSDGGGSPGWYNEQFF. The CDR3, as DNA: TGTGCCACCAGTGATGGGGGCGGGTCCCCGGGATGGTACAATGAGCAGTTCTTC.

This chain connects TRBV27 to TRBJ2-3; possible D gene TRBD1, 5 bases. The CDR3 covers 16 residues. Per germline, CDR1 MNHEY and CDR2 SMNVEV (reference sequence). Trimming shortened V by 5 bases and J by 2 bases, and 17 bases separated the two germline ends. The CDR3 spells CASSPRQRFITDTQYF. DNA of the CDR3: TGTGCCAGCAGTCCACGACAGCGTTTCATCACAGATACGCAGTATTTT.

The CDR3 reads CASKLDSPGEKLFF. DNA for the CDR3: TGTGCCAGTAAATTGGACAGCCCCGGGGAAAAACTGTTTTTT. The gene calls are TRBV19 and TRBJ1-4; maybe TRBD1 (6 bases). The CDR3 is 14 residues long. The germline V and J ends were trimmed by 7 bases and 8 bases, with 17 bases remaining between them. Germline-derived CDR1 and CDR2 are LNHDA and SQIVND (reference sequence). Full variable domain (rest looked up from reference TRBV19 and TRBJ1-4): DGGITQSPKYLFRKEGQNVTLSCEQNLNHDAMYWYRQDPGQGLRLIYYSQIVNDFQKGDIAEGYSVSREKKESFPLTVTSAQKNPTAFYLCASKLDSPGEKLFFGSGTQLSVL.

This clone was found once. The chain recombines TRBV9 with TRBJ2-1, with 8 positions matching TRBD1. Germline V gene sequence: CDR1 SGDLS, CDR2 YYNGEE. The CDR3 has 14 residues. V lost 3 bases and J lost 6; bases outside the gene matches: 5. CDR3 coding DNA: TGTGCCAGCAGCGCCGGACAGGGATTCAATGAGCAGTTCTTC. Protein sequence: CASSAGQGFNEQFF.

The chain joins TRBV30 to TRBJ1-4, with 7 bases lining up with TRBD1. The junction had 19 bases not matched to a gene; V was cut back by 2 bases and J by 7 bases. This CDR3 region has 18 residues. Germline CDR1 is GTSNPN and CDR2 is SVGIG (reference sequence). CDR3 residues: CAWSPRQGGIWRSEKLFF. The CDR3 DNA reads as TGTGCCTGGAGTCCAAGACAGGGTGGGATATGGAGGAGTGAAAAACTGTTTTTT.

V is TRBV30 and J is TRBJ2-1; tentative D call: TRBD1 (6 bases). The V end lost 3 bases, the J end lost 6 bases, and 18 bases lay between the germline ends. From germline, CDR1 is GTSNPN and CDR2 SVGIG (reference sequence). The CDR3 sequence is 15 residues long. DNA of the CDR3: TGTGCCTGGAGCTTCCCTAGCCCAGGGGTCAATGAGCAGTTCTTC. It is translated as CAWSFPSPGVNEQFF.

This CDR3 is CASSLPGHPYGTEAFF. CDR3 nucleotides: TGTGCCAGCAGCTTACCGGGACATCCGTATGGCACTGAAGCTTTCTTT. The V call is TRBV5-5, the J call TRBJ1-1; perhaps TRBD1 as D (6 bases). Germline V gene sequence: CDR1 SGHKS, CDR2 YYEKEE (reference sequence). Deletions cut 2 bases from V and 4 bases from J, with 18 bases between. The CDR3 is 16 residues long.

A single count supports this clone. J is TRBJ2-7 and V is TRBV10-1; 10 bases map to TRBD2. Trimming at V came to 7 bases and at J to 4 bases, leaving 7 bases not matched to a gene. The germline V gene has CDR1 WNHNN and CDR2 SYGVQD (reference sequence). This CDR3 is built from 14 residues. CDR3: CASNRLAGVYEQYV. Written as DNA, the CDR3 is TGCGCCAGCAATCGGCTAGCGGGGGTGTACGAGCAGTACGTC.

This rearrangement joins TRBV6-5 to TRBJ2-7; 8 bases are shared with TRBD2. Germline trimming cut 7 bases from V and 12 bases from J; bases unmatched to any gene: 8. CDR1 MNHEY and CDR2 SVGAGI come from the germline V gene. The CDR3 is 11 amino acids. The CDR3 region is CASNSGTRLYV. Written as DNA, the CDR3 is TGTGCCAGCAACTCCGGGACTAGACTGTACGTC.

V usage is TRBV9 and J usage is TRBJ2-1; tentative D call: TRBD1 (5 bases). The CDR3 sequence is 15 residues long. Germline lookup yields CDR1 SGDLS and CDR2 YYNGEE. V lost 0 bases, J lost 9 bases, and 16 bases lay in between. CDR3 residues: CASSVADTGIREQFF. The CDR3 DNA reads as TGTGCCAGCAGCGTAGCGGACACGGGTATTCGTGAGCAGTTCTTC.

V gene TRBV27 combines with J gene TRBJ1-2, with 7 bases lining up with TRBD1. The CDR3 spans 13 residues. V dropped 5 bases and J dropped 6; count of bases not matched to a gene: 6. Germline values: CDR1 MNHEY, CDR2 SMNVEV (reference sequence). In nucleotides, the CDR3 is TGTGCCAGCAGTATGACAGGGCCCAATGGCTACACCTTC. It yields the protein CASSMTGPNGYTF.

The chain carries TRBV24-1 and TRBJ1-2; D may be TRBD1 (6 bases). The CDR3 extends over 17 amino acids. Trimming pared 3 bases from V and 0 bases from J, leaving 16 bases between. Germline V CDR1 and CDR2: KGHDR, SFDVKD. The CDR3 region is CATSDPGHGGANYGYTF. CDR3 DNA sequence: TGTGCCACCAGTGATCCGGGACACGGAGGAGCTAACTATGGCTACACCTTC.